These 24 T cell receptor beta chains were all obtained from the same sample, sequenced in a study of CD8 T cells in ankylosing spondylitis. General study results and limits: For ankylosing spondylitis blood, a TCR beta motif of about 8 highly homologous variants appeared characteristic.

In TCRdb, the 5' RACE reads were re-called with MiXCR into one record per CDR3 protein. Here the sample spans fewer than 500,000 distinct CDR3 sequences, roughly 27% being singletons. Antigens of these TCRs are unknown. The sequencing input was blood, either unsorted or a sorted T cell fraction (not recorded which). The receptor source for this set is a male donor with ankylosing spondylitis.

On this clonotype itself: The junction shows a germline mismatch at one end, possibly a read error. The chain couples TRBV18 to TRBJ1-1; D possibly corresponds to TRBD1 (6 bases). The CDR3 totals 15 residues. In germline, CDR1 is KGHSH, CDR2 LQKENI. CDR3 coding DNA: TGTGCCAGCTCATCACCCGGGACACAGGGTACAATGGCTTTCTTT. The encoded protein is CASSSPGTQGTMAFF.

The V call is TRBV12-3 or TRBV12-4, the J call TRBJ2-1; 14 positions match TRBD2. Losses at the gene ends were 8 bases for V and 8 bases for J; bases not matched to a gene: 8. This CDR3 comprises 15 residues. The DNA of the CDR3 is TGTGCCAGCCGACTAGCGGGAGGGTGGTCCCATGAGCAGTTCTTC. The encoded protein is CASRLAGGWSHEQFF.

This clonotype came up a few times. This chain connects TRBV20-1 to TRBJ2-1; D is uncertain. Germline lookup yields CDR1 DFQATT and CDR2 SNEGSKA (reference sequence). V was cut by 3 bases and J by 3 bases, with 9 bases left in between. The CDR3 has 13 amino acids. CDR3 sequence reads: CSASRGLYNEQFF. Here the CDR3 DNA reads TGCAGTGCTAGTCGCGGTCTCTACAATGAGCAGTTCTTC.

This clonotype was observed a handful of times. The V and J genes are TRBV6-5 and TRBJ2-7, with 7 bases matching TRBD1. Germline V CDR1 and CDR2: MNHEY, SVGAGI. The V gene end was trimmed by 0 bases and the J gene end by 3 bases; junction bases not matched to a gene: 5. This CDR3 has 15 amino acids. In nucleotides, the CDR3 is TGTGCCAGCAGTTACTCAGGGCAGGGGGACTACGAGCAGTACTTC. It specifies CASSYSGQGDYEQYF.

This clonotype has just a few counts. The CDR3 nucleotides are TGCAGTGCTAGTCCTCGACCGGAGCAGTTCTTC. Translated, it gives CSASPRPEQFF. The chain employs TRBV20-1 and TRBJ2-1; D not resolved. Trimming stripped 3 bases from V and 10 bases from J, with 10 bases between. Germline CDR1 reads DFQATT; CDR2 reads SNEGSKA (reference sequence). The CDR3 is 11 amino acids.

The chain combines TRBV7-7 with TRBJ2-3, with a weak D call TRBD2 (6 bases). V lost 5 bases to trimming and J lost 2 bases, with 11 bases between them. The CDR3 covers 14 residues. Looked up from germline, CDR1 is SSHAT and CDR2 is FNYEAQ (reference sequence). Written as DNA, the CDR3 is TGTGCCAGCAGCCGGGACTCCGCCACAGATACGCAGTATTTT. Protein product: CASSRDSATDTQYF.

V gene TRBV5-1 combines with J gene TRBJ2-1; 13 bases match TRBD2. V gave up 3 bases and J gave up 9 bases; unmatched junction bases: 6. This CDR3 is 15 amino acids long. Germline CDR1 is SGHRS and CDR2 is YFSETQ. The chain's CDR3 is CASSSLAGGTAEQFF. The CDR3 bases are TGCGCCAGCAGCTCACTAGCGGGAGGGACAGCTGAGCAGTTCTTC.

CDR3 DNA: TGTGCCAGCAGCCAATACGTCCGGGCTGAAGCTTTCTTT. Translated: CASSQYVRAEAFF. The V gene is TRBV3-1, the J gene TRBJ1-1, with no clear D. Germline values: CDR1 LGHDT, CDR2 YNNKEL (reference sequence). The CDR3 has 13 residues. With 2 bases removed from V and 6 bases from J, the gap between germline ends came to 10 bases. Supplemented by reference TRBV3-1 and TRBJ1-1, the full variable domain reads DTAVSQTPKYLVTQMGNDKSIKCEQNLGHDTMYWYKQDSKKFLKIMFSYNNKELIINETVPNRFSPKSPDKAHLNLHINSLELGDSAVYFCASSQYVRAEAFFGQGTRLTVV.

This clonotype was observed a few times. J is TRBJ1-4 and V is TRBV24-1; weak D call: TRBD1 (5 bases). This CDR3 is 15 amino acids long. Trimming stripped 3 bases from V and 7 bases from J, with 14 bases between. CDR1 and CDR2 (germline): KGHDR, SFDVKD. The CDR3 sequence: CATSDQTVGGEKLFF. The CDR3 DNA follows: TGTGCCACCAGTGATCAGACAGTCGGAGGTGAAAAACTGTTTTTT.

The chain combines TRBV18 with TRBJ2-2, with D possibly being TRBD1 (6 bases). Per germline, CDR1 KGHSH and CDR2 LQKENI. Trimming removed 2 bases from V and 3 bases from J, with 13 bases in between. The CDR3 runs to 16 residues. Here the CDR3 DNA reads TGTGCCAGCTCACCAACAGGGTCGATAGACACCGGGGAGCTGTTTTTT. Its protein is CASSPTGSIDTGELFF.

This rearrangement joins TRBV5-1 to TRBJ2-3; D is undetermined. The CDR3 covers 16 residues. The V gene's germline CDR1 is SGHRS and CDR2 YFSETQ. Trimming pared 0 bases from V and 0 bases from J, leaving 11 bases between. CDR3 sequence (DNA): TGCGCCAGCAGCTTGGTGCCGCGTTCTAGCACAGATACGCAGTATTTT. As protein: CASSLVPRSSTDTQYF.

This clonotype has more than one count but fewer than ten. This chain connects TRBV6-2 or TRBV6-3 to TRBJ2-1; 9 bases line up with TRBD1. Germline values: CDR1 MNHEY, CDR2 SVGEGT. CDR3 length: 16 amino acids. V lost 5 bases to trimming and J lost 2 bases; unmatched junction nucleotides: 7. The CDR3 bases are TGTGCCAGCAGTCACCCGGGACAGGGAACCTACAATGAGCAGTTCTTC. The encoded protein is CASSHPGQGTYNEQFF.

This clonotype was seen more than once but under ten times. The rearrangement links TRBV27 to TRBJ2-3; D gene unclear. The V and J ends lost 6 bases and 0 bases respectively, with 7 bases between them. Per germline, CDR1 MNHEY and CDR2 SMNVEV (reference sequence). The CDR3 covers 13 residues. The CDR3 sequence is CASRKPSTDTQYF. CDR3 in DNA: TGTGCCAGCAGGAAACCCAGCACAGATACGCAGTATTTT.

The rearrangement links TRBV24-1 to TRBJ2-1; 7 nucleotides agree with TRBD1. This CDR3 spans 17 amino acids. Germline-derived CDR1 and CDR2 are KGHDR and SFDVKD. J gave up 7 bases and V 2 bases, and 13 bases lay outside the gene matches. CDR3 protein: CATSDSRDRVSLNEQFF. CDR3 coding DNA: TGTGCCACCAGTGATTCCCGAGACAGGGTTTCCCTAAATGAGCAGTTCTTC.

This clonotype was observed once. The CDR3 loop reads CASSRWRGDSSSYEQYF. The CDR3 coding sequence is TGTGCCAGCAGCCGCTGGCGAGGAGACTCAAGCTCCTACGAGCAGTACTTC. The chain joins TRBV7-9 to TRBJ2-7, with D uncertain. In germline, CDR1 is SEHNR, CDR2 FQNEAQ (reference sequence). Trimming stripped 5 bases from V and 0 bases from J, with 20 bases between. The CDR3 length is 17 residues. The full variable domain, rest sourced from reference TRBV7-9 and TRBJ2-7, is DTGVSQNPRHKITKRGQNVTFRCDPISEHNRLYWYRQTLGQGPEFLTYFQNEAQLEKSRLLSDRFSAERPKGSFSTLEIQRTEQGDSAMYLCASSRWRGDSSSYEQYFGPGTRLTVT.

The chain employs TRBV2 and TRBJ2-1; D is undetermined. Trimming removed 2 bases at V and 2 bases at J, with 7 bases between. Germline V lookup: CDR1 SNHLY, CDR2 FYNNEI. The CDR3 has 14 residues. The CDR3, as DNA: TGTGCCAGCAGTGAATTTTCACCCTACAATGAGCAGTTCTTC. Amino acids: CASSEFSPYNEQFF.

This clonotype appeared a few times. CDR3 residues: CSVEDRVENTEAFF. The CDR3 DNA reads TGCAGCGTTGAAGATAGAGTGGAGAACACTGAAGCTTTCTTT. The chain uses TRBV29-1 and TRBJ1-1, with no clear D. The V end was cut by 0 bases, the J end by 1 base, with 9 bases between. Germline loops: CDR1 SQVTM, CDR2 ANQGSEA. This CDR3 is 14 amino acids long.

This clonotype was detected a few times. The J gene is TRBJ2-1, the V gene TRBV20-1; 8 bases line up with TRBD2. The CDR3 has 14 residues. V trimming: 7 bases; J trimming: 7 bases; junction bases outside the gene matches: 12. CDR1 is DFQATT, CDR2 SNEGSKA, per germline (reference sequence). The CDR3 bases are TGCAGTGTCTACCGGCGGGAGGCTTCTAATGAGCAGTTCTTC. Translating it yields CSVYRREASNEQFF.

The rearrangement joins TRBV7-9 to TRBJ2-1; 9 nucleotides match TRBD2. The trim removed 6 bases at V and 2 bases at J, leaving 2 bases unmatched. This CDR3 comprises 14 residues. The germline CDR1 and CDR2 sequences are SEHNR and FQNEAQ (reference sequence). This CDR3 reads CASRASGTYNEQFF. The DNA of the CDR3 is TGTGCCAGCAGGGCTAGCGGGACCTACAATGAGCAGTTCTTC.

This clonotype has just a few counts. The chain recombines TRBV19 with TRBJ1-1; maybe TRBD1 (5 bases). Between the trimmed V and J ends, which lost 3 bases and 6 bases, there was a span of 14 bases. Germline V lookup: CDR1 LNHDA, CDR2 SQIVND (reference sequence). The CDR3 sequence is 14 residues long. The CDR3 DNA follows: TGTGCCAGTAGTATCCCTTGGGGGAGCGCTGAAGCTTTCTTT. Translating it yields CASSIPWGSAEAFF.

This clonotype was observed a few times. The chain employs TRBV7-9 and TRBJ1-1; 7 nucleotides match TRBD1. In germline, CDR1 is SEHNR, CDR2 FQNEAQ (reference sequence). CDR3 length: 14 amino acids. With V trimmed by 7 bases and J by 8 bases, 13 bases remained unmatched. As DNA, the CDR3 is TGTGCCAGCAAGGAACAGGGGACGGGAACCGAAGCTTTCTTT. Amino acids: CASKEQGTGTEAFF.

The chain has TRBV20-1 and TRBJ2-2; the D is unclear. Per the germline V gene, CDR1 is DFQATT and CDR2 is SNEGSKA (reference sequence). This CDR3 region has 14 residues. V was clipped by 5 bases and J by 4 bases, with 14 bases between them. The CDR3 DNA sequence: TGCAGTGCTTTCGGCGAGACCGGCACCGGGGAGCTGTTTTTT. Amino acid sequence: CSAFGETGTGELFF.

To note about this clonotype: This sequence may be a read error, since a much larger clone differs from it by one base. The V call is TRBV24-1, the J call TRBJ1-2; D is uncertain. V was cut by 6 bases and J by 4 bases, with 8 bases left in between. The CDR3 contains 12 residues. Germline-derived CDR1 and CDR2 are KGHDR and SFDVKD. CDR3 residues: CATSNQRYGYTF. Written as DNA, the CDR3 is TGTGCCACCAGTAATCAGCGCTATGGCTACACCTTC.

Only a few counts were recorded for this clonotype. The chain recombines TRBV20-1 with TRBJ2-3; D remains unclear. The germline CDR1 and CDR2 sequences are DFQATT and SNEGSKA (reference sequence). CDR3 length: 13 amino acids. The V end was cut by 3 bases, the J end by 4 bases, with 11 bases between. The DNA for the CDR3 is TGCAGTGCTAGCGAACAGCCTGCAGATACGCAGTATTTT. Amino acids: CSASEQPADTQYF.